This T cell receptor beta chain appears in the sequencing data of a study of T-cell memory formation after mild COVID-19. TCRdb reanalysed the 5' RACE reads using MiXCR and keeps one entry per CDR3 protein. This sample has about 560,000 distinct CDR3 sequences, with 20% to 25% found just once. This clonotype was detected only a few times. The germline V gene encodes CDR1 KGHSH and CDR2 LQKENI. This CDR3 spans 16 amino acids. V shed 6 bases and J shed 0 bases, with 12 bases lying between them. The receptor was isolated from an adult woman who had mild COVID-19 (a few samples of this study predate the infection). Cell type and time point are not known. Sequencing was done on a sample of PBMCs or a T cell subset sorted from them (not recorded which). V and J are TRBV18 and TRBJ2-6, with a tentative D call TRBD1 (6 bases). The CDR3 DNA follows: TGTGCCAGCTCCCAATCAGGGGACTCTGGGGCCAACGTCCTGACTTTC. It specifies CASSQSGDSGANVLTF.